Below are 21 T cell receptor beta chains sequenced from a single sample in a study of shared clonotypes between healthy human individuals. Naive CD8 cells comprised CD45RO-negative, CCR7-positively selected cells, excluding terminally differentiated effector memory CD45RA+ cells. The method was immunoSEQ multiplex PCR; TCRdb's version includes in-frame clones alone and lacks a portion of them. The sample contains under 600,000 clones, roughly 98% of which appear only once. What was sequenced was naive CD8+ T cells sorted from blood. These receptors all come from a man aged 25 to 40 in good health.

This sequence joins TRBV5-4 and TRBJ2-1, with 9 bases fitting TRBD2. The CDR3 is 15 residues long. Germline loops: CDR1 SGHNT, CDR2 YYREEE (reference sequence). J gave up 3 bases and V 0 bases, and 1 base lay outside the gene matches. CDR3 bases: TGTGCCAGCAGCTTGGTTAGCGGGAGCTACAATGAGCAGTTCTTC. Translating it yields CASSLVSGSYNEQFF.

The chain links TRBV7-9 to TRBJ1-4; 7 nucleotides line up with TRBD1. The CDR3 runs 17 residues. The V gene's germline CDR1 is SEHNR and CDR2 FQNEAQ (reference sequence). J was trimmed by 1 base and V by 4 bases; bases with no gene match: 9. CDR3 residues: CASSSDRRWRTNEKLFF. The CDR3 nucleotides are TGTGCCAGCAGCTCGGACAGGCGGTGGAGAACTAATGAAAAACTGTTTTTT.

This chain joins TRBV4-3 and TRBJ2-1; 7 bases are shared with TRBD2. Germline assignment: CDR1 LGHNA and CDR2 YSLEER. The V segment lost 0 bases and the J segment 6 bases; nucleotides outside the gene matches: 8. CDR3 length: 16 residues. CDR3 region: CASSQDPGGASNEQFF. The CDR3 DNA reads as TGCGCCAGCAGCCAAGATCCGGGAGGCGCCTCCAATGAGCAGTTCTTC.

Worth noting for this clone: Other DNA sequences of this sample code for an identical CDR3. The chain links TRBV5-4 to TRBJ2-7; a possible D gene is TRBD1 (6 bases). The germline gives CDR1 SGHNT, CDR2 YYREEE (reference sequence). The CDR3 has 14 amino acids. Trimming shortened V by 0 bases and J by 2 bases, and 9 bases separated the two germline ends. The CDR3: CASSLGGGTYEQYF. The DNA of the CDR3 is TGTGCCAGCAGCTTGGGAGGGGGAACCTACGAGCAGTACTTC.

This chain joins TRBV2 and TRBJ1-4, with D unclear. The CDR3 loop spans 12 amino acids. CDR1 is SNHLY, CDR2 FYNNEI, per germline. V lost 8 bases and J 4 bases, leaving 8 bases between the germline ends. The CDR3, as DNA: TGTGCCAGCCGGCGGCTTAATGAAAAACTGTTTTTT. It yields the protein CASRRLNEKLFF.

This clone came up a few times. The genes are TRBV7-9 and TRBJ2-7; the D is unclear. Per the germline V gene, CDR1 is SEHNR and CDR2 is FQNEAQ (reference sequence). V was cut by 4 bases and J by 6 bases, with 10 bases left in between. The CDR3 has 12 amino acids. The CDR3 spells CASSSRDIEQYF. The CDR3 DNA follows: TGTGCCAGCAGCTCCCGAGATATCGAGCAGTACTTC.

This clone came up once. The V call is TRBV7-2, the J call TRBJ2-1, with D possibly being TRBD1 or TRBD2 (5 bases each). Germline V gene data show CDR1 as SGHTA and CDR2 as FQGNSA. Trimming shortened V by 2 bases and J by 6 bases, and 20 bases separated the two germline ends. CDR3 length: 17 amino acids. The CDR3 nucleotides read TGTGCCAGCAGCTTAATACTAAAGTCTCATGGGGGCAATGAGCAGTTCTTC. It translates to CASSLILKSHGGNEQFF.

This chain links TRBV11-2 with TRBJ2-1; 7 positions match TRBD1. The CDR3 consists of 14 residues. Trimming took 5 bases from V and 4 from J; bases not matched to a gene: 5. Looked up from germline, CDR1 is SGHAT and CDR2 is FQNNGV. The CDR3 bases are TGTGCCAGCAGCGGGACAGAGTTGTACAATGAGCAGTTCTTC. Translation gives CASSGTELYNEQFF.

CDR3 bases: TGTGCCAGCCGACTAGCGGGAGGGCCAGTCGGGGAGCTGTTTTTT. It translates to CASRLAGGPVGELFF. The rearrangement uses TRBV7-9 and TRBJ2-2; 14 nucleotides agree with TRBD2. J gave up 7 bases and V 8 bases, and 6 bases lay outside the gene matches. Germline CDR1 is SEHNR and CDR2 is FQNEAQ (reference sequence). This CDR3 spans 15 amino acids.

This clone was counted once. The chain recombines TRBV7-3 with TRBJ2-1; D is uncertain. With 3 bases removed from V and 4 bases from J, the gap between germline ends came to 7 bases. The CDR3 is made up of 13 amino acids. The V gene's germline CDR1 is SGHTA and CDR2 FQGTGA. This CDR3 reads CASSLSGYNEQFF. Here the CDR3 DNA reads TGTGCCAGCAGCTTGTCGGGTTACAATGAGCAGTTCTTC. Supplemented by reference TRBV7-3 and TRBJ2-1, the full variable domain reads GAGVSQTPSNKVTEKGKYVELRCDPISGHTALYWYRQSLGQGPEFLIYFQGTGAADDSGLPNDRFFAVRPEGSVSTLKIQRTERGDSAVYLCASSLSGYNEQFFGPGTRLTVL.

Here the CDR3 reads CASSAVPGQGAPGELFF. In DNA, the CDR3 is TGTGCCAGCAGCGCAGTCCCGGGACAGGGGGCACCCGGGGAGCTGTTTTTT. This chain joins TRBV9 and TRBJ2-2, with 12 nucleotides matching TRBD1. CDR1 is SGDLS, CDR2 YYNGEE, per germline. CDR3 size: 17 residues. V lost 3 bases and J lost 6; bases outside the gene matches: 9.

The rearrangement joins TRBV7-8 to TRBJ2-7; 10 nucleotides match TRBD2. V was clipped by 1 base and J by 2 bases; unmatched bases: 2. The V gene's germline CDR1 is SGHVS and CDR2 FQNEAQ. The CDR3 loop spans 15 amino acids. CDR3 sequence: CASSLGLAGAYEQYF. CDR3 nucleotide sequence: TGTGCCAGCAGCTTAGGACTAGCGGGCGCCTACGAGCAGTACTTC. Complete variable domain (other parts from reference TRBV7-8 and TRBJ2-7): GAGVSQSPRYKVAKRGQDVALRCDPISGHVSLFWYQQALGQGPEFLTYFQNEAQLDKSGLPSDRFFAERPEGSVSTLKIQRTQQEDSAVYLCASSLGLAGAYEQYFGPGTRLTVT.

The chain links TRBV7-8 to TRBJ1-1; D perhaps matches TRBD1 (6 bases). V was cut by 1 base and J by 0 bases, with 9 bases left in between. The CDR3 length is 15 residues. Per germline, CDR1 SGHVS and CDR2 FQNEAQ. The CDR3 region has the DNA TGTGCCAGCAGCTTAGTAGGGACAATGAACACTGAAGCTTTCTTT. Translated, it gives CASSLVGTMNTEAFF.

In regard to this clone: The sample contains more than one DNA sequence encoding this CDR3. The V and J genes are TRBV7-9 and TRBJ1-5; D is perhaps TRBD1 (5 bases). V lost 4 bases and J 1 base, leaving 8 bases between the germline ends. The CDR3 has 14 amino acids. From germline, CDR1 is SEHNR and CDR2 FQNEAQ (reference sequence). CDR3 bases: TGTGCCAGCAGCTCGGGACCGAGCAATCAGCCCCAGCATTTT. This sequence encodes CASSSGPSNQPQHF.

The J gene is TRBJ2-1, the V gene TRBV27; possible D gene TRBD1, 6 bases. CDR1 MNHEY and CDR2 SMNVEV come from the germline V gene (reference sequence). This CDR3 is built from 14 residues. V shed 4 bases and J shed 6 bases, with 13 bases lying between them. Here the CDR3 reads CASSYGVGGNEQFF. DNA for the CDR3: TGTGCCAGCAGTTACGGGGTAGGGGGCAATGAGCAGTTCTTC.

The chain joins TRBV29-1 to TRBJ2-7, with D tentatively TRBD1 or TRBD2 (5 bases each). The germline V gene encodes CDR1 SQVTM and CDR2 ANQGSEA. With 3 bases removed from V and 0 bases from J, the gap between germline ends came to 12 bases. The length of the CDR3 is 14 residues. CDR3 sequence: CSVDTGAASYEQYF. CDR3 sequence (DNA): TGCAGCGTTGATACCGGGGCGGCCTCCTACGAGCAGTACTTC.

The genes are TRBV25-1 and TRBJ2-7; D is perhaps TRBD1 or TRBD2 (5 bases each). The CDR3 contains 14 residues. CDR1 is MGHDK, CDR2 SYGVNS, per germline. V lost 5 bases and J 0 bases, leaving 11 bases between the germline ends. CDR3 coding DNA: TGTGCCAGCAGTCAAGGGGCGGGCTCCTACGAGCAGTACTTC. It is translated as CASSQGAGSYEQYF.

The gene calls are TRBV5-1 and TRBJ1-2; TRBD1 matches at 8 bases. V was pared by 4 bases and J by 1 base, with 9 bases of the junction left unmatched. The CDR3 sequence is 16 residues long. Germline V gives CDR1 SGHRS, CDR2 YFSETQ. CDR3 DNA sequence: TGCGCCAGCAGCCGAAATCGGACAGGGAGTAACTATGGCTACACCTTC. Protein: CASSRNRTGSNYGYTF.

This sequence joins TRBV18 and TRBJ2-5; D possibly corresponds to TRBD1 (6 bases). Germline CDR1 is KGHSH and CDR2 is LQKENI. The CDR3 is 14 amino acids. Trimming stripped 4 bases from V and 2 bases from J, with 11 bases between. The DNA for the CDR3 is TGTGCCAGCTCACGAGGGACAAATCAAGAGACCCAGTACTTC. This translates into CASSRGTNQETQYF.

The V call is TRBV7-9, the J call TRBJ1-1; possibly TRBD1 for D (6 bases). CDR3 length equals 15 residues. The germline CDR1 and CDR2 sequences are SEHNR and FQNEAQ (reference sequence). The V gene lost 5 bases and the J gene lost 0 bases, with 13 bases spanning the gap. CDR3 bases: TGTGCCAGCAGCAAACCGACAGGAATGAACACTGAAGCTTTCTTT. Its protein is CASSKPTGMNTEAFF.

The chain uses TRBV29-1 and TRBJ2-7, with D hard to call. Germline CDR1 reads SQVTM; CDR2 reads ANQGSEA. The V end lost 1 base, the J end lost 3 bases, and 13 bases lay between the germline ends. The CDR3 covers 14 residues. The CDR3 region has the DNA TGCAGCGTTGAAGCCGGGCAGGCAGACTACGAGCAGTACTTC. It translates to CSVEAGQADYEQYF.